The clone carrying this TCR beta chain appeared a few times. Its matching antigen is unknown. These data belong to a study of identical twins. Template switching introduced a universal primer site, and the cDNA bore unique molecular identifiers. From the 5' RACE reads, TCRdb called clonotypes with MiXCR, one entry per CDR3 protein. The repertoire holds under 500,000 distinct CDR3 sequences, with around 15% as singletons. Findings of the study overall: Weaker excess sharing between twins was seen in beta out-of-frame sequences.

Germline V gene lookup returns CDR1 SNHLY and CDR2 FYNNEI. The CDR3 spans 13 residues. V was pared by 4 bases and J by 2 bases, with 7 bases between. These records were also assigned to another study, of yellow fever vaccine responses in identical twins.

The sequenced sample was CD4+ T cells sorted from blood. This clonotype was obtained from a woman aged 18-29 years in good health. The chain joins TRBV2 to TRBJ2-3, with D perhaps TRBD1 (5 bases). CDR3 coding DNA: TGTGCCAGCAGTGGACAGTTCACAGATACGCAGTATTTT. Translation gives CASSGQFTDTQYF.